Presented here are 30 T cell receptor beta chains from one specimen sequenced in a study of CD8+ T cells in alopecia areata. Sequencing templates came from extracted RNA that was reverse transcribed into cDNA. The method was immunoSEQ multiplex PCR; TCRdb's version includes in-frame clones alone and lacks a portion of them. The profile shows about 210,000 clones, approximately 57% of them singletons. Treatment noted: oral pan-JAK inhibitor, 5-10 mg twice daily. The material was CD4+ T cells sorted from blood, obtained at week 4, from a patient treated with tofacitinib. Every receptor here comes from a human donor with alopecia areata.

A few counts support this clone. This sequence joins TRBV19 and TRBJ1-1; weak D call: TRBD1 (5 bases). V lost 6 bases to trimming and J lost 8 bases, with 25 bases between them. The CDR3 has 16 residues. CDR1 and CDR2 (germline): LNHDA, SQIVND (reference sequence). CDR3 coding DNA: TGTGCCAGTAGCCGAACTGGGGCCCTGATAACTTCGGAAGCTTTCTTT. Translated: CASSRTGALITSEAFF.

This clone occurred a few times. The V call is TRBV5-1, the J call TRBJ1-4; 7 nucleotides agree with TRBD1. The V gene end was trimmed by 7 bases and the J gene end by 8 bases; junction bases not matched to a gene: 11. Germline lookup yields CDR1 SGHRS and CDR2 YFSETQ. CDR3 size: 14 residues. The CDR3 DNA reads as TGCGCCAGCGGTAAAGGGGACAGCGGAGAAAAACTGTTTTTT. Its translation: CASGKGDSGEKLFF.

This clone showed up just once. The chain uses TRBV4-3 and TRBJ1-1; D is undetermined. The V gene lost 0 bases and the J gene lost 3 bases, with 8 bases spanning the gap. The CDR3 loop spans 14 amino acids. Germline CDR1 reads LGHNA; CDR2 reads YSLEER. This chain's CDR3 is CASSQESGYTEAFF. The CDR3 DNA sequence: TGCGCCAGCAGCCAAGAGTCGGGTTACACTGAAGCTTTCTTT.

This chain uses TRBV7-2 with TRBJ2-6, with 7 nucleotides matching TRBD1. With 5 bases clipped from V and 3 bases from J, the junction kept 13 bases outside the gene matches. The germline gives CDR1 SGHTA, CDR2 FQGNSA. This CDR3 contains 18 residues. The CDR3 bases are TGTGCCAGCAGCCCCTTTGGGCAGGGGGTAGGTGGGGCCAACGTCCTGACTTTC. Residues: CASSPFGQGVGGANVLTF.

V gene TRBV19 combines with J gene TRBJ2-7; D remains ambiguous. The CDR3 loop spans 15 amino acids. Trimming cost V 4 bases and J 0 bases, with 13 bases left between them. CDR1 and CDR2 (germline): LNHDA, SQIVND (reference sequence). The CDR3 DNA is TGTGCCAGTAGTACCCGACGGGCGAGCTCCTACGAGCAGTACTTC. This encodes CASSTRRASSYEQYF.

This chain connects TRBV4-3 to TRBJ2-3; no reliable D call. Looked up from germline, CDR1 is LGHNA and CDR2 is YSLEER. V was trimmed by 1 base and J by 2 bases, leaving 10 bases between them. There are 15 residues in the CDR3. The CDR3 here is CASSQALGPTDTQYF. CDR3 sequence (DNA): TGCGCCAGCAGCCAAGCGTTAGGGCCCACAGATACGCAGTATTTT.

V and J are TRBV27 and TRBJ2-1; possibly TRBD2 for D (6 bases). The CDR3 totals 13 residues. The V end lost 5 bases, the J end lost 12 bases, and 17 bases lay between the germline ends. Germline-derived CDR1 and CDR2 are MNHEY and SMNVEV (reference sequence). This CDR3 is CASSPGRQGGQFF. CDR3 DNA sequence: TGTGCCAGCAGTCCCGGGCGCCAGGGAGGGCAGTTCTTC.

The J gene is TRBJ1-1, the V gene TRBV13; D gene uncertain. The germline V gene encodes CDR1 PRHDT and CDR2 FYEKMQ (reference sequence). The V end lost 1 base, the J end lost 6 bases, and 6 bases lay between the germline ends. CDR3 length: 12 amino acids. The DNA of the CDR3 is TGTGCCAGCAGCTTAGACTTGGCTGAAGCTTTCTTT. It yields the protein CASSLDLAEAFF.

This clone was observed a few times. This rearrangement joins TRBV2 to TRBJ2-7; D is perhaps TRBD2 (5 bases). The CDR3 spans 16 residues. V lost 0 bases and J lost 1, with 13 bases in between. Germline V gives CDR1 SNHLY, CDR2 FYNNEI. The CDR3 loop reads CASSEARRVRSYEQYF. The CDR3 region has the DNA TGTGCCAGCAGTGAAGCGAGGCGGGTTAGGTCCTACGAGCAGTACTTC.

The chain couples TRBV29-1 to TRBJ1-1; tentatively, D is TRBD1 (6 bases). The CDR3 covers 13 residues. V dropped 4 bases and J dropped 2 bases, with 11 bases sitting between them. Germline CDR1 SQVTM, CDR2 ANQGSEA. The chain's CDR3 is CSVAGTTNTEAFF. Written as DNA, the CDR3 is TGCAGCGTTGCCGGGACAACTAACACTGAAGCTTTCTTT.

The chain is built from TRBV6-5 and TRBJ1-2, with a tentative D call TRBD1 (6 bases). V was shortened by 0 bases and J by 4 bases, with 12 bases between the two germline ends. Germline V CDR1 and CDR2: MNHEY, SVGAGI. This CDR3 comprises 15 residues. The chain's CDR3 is CASSYSIGQTYGYTF. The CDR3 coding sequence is TGTGCCAGCAGTTACTCGATAGGACAGACCTATGGCTACACCTTC.

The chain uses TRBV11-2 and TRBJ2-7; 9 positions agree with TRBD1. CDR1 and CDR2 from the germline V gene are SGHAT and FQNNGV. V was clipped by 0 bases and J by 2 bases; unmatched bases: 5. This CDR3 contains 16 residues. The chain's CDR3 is CASSLERDRVPYEQYF. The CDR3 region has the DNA TGTGCCAGCAGCTTAGAGCGGGACAGGGTTCCCTACGAGCAGTACTTC.

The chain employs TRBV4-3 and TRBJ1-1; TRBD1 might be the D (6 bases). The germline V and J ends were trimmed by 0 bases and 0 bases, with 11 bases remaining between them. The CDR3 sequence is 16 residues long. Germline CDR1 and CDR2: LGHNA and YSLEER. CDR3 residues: CASSQDGGGMNTEAFF. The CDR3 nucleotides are TGCGCCAGCAGCCAAGATGGGGGCGGAATGAACACTGAAGCTTTCTTT.

In DNA, the CDR3 is TGTGCCAGCAATAGACAGGGAGCGTCACCCCTCCACTTT. It encodes CASNRQGASPLHF. The genes are TRBV2 and TRBJ1-6, with TRBD1 identical over 7 bases. The length of the CDR3 is 13 residues. Germline V gives CDR1 SNHLY, CDR2 FYNNEI. V lost 7 bases and J lost 10; bases outside the gene matches: 7.

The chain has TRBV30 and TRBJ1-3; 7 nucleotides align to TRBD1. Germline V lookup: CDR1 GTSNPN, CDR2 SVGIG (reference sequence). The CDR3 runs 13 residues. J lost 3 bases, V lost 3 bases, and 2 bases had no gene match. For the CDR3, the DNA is TGTGCCTGGAGCCGGGACAGTGGAAACACCATATATTTT. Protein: CAWSRDSGNTIYF. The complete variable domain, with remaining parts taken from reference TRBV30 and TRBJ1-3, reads SQTIHQWPATLVQPVGSPLSLECTVEGTSNPNLYWYRQAAGRGLQLLFYSVGIGQISSEVPQNLSASRPQDRQFILSSKKLLLSDSGFYLCAWSRDSGNTIYFGEGSWLTVV.

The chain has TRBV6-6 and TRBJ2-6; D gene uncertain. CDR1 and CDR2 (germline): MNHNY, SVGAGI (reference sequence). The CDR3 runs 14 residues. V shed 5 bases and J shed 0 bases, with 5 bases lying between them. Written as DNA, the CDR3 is TGTGCCAGCAGTGCGAACTCTGGGGCCAACGTCCTGACTTTC. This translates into CASSANSGANVLTF.

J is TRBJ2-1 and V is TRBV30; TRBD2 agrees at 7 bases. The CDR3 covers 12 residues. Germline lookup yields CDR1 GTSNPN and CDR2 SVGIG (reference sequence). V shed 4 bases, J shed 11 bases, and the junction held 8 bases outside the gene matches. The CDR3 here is CAWTKTGTKQFF. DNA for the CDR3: TGTGCCTGGACTAAAACCGGGACTAAGCAGTTCTTC.

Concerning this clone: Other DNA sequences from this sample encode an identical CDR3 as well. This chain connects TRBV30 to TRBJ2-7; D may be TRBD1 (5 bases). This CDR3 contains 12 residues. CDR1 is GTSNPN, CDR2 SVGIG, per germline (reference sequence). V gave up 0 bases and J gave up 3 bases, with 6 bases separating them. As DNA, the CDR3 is TGTGCCTGGAGTGTAAGGGGCTACGAGCAGTACTTC. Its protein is CAWSVRGYEQYF.

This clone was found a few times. CDR3 in amino acids: CSGKGGITEAFF. The CDR3 DNA follows: TGCAGCGGGAAAGGGGGGATCACTGAAGCTTTCTTT. V and J are TRBV29-1 and TRBJ1-1; maybe TRBD1 (6 bases). The CDR3 loop spans 12 amino acids. Per the germline V gene, CDR1 is SQVTM and CDR2 is ANQGSEA. V dropped 7 bases and J dropped 4 bases, with 13 bases sitting between them.

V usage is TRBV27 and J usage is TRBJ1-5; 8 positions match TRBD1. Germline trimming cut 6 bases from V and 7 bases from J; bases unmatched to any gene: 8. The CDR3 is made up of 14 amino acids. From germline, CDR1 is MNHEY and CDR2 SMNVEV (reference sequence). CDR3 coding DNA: TGTGCCAGCAGGATGCAGGGGGCGGCCCAGCCCCAGCATTTT. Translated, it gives CASRMQGAAQPQHF.

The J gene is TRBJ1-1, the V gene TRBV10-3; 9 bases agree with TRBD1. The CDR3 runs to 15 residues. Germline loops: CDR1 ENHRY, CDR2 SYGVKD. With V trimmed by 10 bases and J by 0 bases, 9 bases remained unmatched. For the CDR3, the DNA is TGTGCCACGCGGGACAGGGAAGACATGAACACTGAAGCTTTCTTT. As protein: CATRDREDMNTEAFF.

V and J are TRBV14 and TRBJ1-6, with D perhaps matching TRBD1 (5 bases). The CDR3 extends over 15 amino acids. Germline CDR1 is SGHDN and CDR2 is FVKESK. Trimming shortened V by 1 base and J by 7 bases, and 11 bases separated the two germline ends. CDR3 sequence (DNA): TGTGCCAGCAGCCAAGTGACCGGGGGGAATTCACCCCTCCACTTT. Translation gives CASSQVTGGNSPLHF.

The CDR3 coding sequence is TGCGCCAGCAGCTTGTTAGGCGGGGGGGCCAAGTACAATGAGCAGTTCTTC. Translating gives CASSLLGGGAKYNEQFF. The chain is built from TRBV5-1 and TRBJ2-1, with 9 bases fitting TRBD2. The CDR3 contains 17 residues. From germline, CDR1 is SGHRS and CDR2 YFSETQ. The junction had 9 bases not matched to a gene; V was cut back by 1 base and J by 4 bases.

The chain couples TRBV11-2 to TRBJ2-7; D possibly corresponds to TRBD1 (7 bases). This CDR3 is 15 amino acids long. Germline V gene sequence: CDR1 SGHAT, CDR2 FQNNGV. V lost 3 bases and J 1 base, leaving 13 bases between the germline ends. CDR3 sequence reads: CASSLEGALSYEQYF. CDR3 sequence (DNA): TGTGCCAGCAGCTTGGAGGGGGCACTATCCTACGAGCAGTACTTC.

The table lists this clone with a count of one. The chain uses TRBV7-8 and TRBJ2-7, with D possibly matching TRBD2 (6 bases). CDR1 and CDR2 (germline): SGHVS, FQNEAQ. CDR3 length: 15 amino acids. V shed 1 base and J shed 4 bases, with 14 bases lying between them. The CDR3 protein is CASSLEGPAGYEQYF. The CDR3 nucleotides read TGTGCCAGCAGCTTAGAGGGGCCCGCGGGGTACGAGCAGTACTTC.

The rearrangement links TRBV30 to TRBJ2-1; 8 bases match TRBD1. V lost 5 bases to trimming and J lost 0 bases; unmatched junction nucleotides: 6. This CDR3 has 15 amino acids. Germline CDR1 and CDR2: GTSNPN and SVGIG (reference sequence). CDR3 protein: CAWFYRGSSYNEQFF. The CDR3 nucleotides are TGTGCCTGGTTTTACAGGGGGAGCTCCTACAATGAGCAGTTCTTC.

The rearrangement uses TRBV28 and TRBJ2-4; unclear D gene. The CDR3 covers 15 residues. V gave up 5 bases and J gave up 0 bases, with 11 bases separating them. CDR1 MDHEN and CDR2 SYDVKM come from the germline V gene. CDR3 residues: CASSPLRLAKNIQYF. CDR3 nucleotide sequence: TGTGCCAGCAGTCCATTACGGCTAGCCAAAAACATTCAGTACTTC.

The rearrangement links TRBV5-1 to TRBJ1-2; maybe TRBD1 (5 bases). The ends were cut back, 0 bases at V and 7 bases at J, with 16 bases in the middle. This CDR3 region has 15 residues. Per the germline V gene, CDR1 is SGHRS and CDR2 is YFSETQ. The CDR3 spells CASSLALRGSGGYTF. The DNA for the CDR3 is TGCGCCAGCAGCTTGGCGTTACGGGGCTCTGGTGGCTACACCTTC.

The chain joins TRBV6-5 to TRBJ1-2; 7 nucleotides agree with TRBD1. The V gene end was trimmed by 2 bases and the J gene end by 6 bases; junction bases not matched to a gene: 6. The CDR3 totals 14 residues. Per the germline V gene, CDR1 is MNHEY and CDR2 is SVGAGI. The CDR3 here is CASSYAGQRDGYTF. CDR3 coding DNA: TGTGCCAGCAGTTACGCGGGACAGAGGGATGGCTACACCTTC.

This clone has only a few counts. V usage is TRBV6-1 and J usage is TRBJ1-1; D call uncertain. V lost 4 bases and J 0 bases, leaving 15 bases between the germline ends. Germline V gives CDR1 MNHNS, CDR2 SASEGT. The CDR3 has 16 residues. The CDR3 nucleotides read TGTGCCAGCAGTGCGGTGACGACCGCTATGAACACTGAAGCTTTCTTT. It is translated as CASSAVTTAMNTEAFF.